This T cell receptor (beta chain) came from a study of patients with pleural tuberculosis (dated by TCRdb to the mid-2010s). This clonotype is termed medium-sized (0.01 to 0.1%). Its target antigen remains unknown. No clone much larger than this one lies a single base away; base qualities are absent. The listed sequencing device is Illumina Genome Analyzer IIx. In TCRdb, the public reads were trimmed at Q25 with fastp and aligned with MiXCR, with productive beta chains retained. Rows with a matching CDR3 protein are joined into one entry that keeps the most common DNA and genes. Counted in this sample were about 29,000 distinct CDR3 sequences; over 15% of them appeared once. The ten most abundant clones make up under 4% of the sample. From the germline V gene, CDR1 is MDHEN and CDR2 is SYDVKM. Counted from cysteine to phenylalanine, this CDR3 has 11 amino acids. Of all the DNA, just the CDR3 is kept, 33 bases in frame from base 1. V is clipped by 5 bases and J by 4 bases, and the sequence between their germline boundaries is 5 bases long.

Material: peripheral blood. The sequence joins TRBV28 to TRBJ1-2; no confident D gene assignment can be made. The receptor's source is a human donor with pleural tuberculosis. This receptor has the CDR3 CASSDTYGYTF. The sequenced DNA is TGTGCCAGCAGTGATACCTATGGCTACACCTTC.